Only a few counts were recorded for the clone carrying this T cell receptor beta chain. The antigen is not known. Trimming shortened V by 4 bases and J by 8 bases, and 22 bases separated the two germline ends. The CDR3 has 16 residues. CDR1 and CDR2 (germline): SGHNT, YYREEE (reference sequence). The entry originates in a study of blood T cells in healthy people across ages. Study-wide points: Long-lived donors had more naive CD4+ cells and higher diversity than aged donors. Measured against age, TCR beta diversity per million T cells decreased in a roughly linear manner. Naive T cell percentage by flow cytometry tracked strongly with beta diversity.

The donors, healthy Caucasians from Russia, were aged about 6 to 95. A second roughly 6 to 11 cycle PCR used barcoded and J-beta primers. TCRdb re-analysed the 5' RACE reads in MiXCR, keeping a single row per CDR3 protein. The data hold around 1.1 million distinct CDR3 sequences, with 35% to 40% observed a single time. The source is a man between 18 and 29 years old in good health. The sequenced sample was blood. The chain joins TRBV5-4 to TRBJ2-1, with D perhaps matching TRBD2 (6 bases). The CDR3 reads CASSPGGRGRSHEQFF. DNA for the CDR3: TGTGCCAGCAGCCCCGGAGGCCGGGGGAGGAGTCATGAGCAGTTCTTC.